Following are 24 T cell receptor beta chains from one sample sequenced in a study of blood T cells in healthy people across ages. The second PCR ran roughly 6 to 11 cycles with a sample-barcoded 5' primer and J-beta primers. TCRdb passed the 5' RACE reads through MiXCR, listing each CDR3 protein once. This sample yields some 900,000 distinct CDR3 sequences, of which roughly 52% are seen a single time; roughly 13% belongs to the top ten. The sequenced sample consisted of blood. The receptors come from a man younger than 40 in good health.

This chain links TRBV6-5 with TRBJ2-5, with TRBD1 matching 8 bases. Germline V gene data show CDR1 as MNHEY and CDR2 as SVGAGI. V was clipped by 6 bases and J by 1 base; unmatched bases: 4. This CDR3 has 14 residues. The CDR3 here is CASRRTGPQETQYF. The CDR3 coding sequence is TGTGCCAGCAGACGGACAGGGCCCCAAGAGACCCAGTACTTC.

The chain combines TRBV7-2 with TRBJ2-3, with a weak D call TRBD2 (5 bases). The germline CDR1 and CDR2 sequences are SGHTA and FQGNSA. Trimming shortened V by 3 bases and J by 1 base, and 11 bases separated the two germline ends. The CDR3 is 15 residues long. This CDR3 reads CASSFNGRGTDTQYF. The CDR3, as DNA: TGTGCCAGCAGCTTTAATGGGCGGGGCACAGATACGCAGTATTTT.

This clonotype was seen more than once but under ten times. The chain couples TRBV20-1 to TRBJ2-7; D is uncertain. The V end lost 4 bases, the J end lost 3 bases, and 10 bases lay between the germline ends. Germline V gene data show CDR1 as DFQATT and CDR2 as SNEGSKA (reference sequence). This CDR3 contains 12 residues. The CDR3: CSAKYPGYEQYF. The CDR3 coding sequence is TGCAGTGCTAAGTACCCGGGCTACGAGCAGTACTTC.

The chain combines TRBV11-3 with TRBJ2-1; TRBD1 matches 8 bases. This CDR3 is built from 15 residues. The V and J ends lost 1 base and 9 bases, in that order; junction bases with no gene match: 8. Germline CDR1 SGHNT, CDR2 YENEEA. CDR3 nucleotides: TGTGCCAGCAGCTTAGGTTCTCAGGGGGCCACTGAGCAGTTCTTC. The encoded protein is CASSLGSQGATEQFF.

This clonotype was seen a handful of times. The V call is TRBV3-1, the J call TRBJ1-3, with a tentative D call TRBD1 (6 bases). V was pared by 4 bases and J by 2 bases, with 9 bases between. The CDR3 is 14 residues long. Germline assignment: CDR1 LGHDT and CDR2 YNNKEL (reference sequence). The CDR3 loop reads CASSLQGPGNTIYF. CDR3 DNA sequence: TGTGCCAGCAGCCTACAGGGTCCTGGAAACACCATATATTTT.

Of note for this clonotype: It may be a read error: a sequence one base away is much more abundant. Because the CDR3 is missing its conserved closing phenylalanine or tryptophan, this is likely a read error. The chain uses TRBV29-1 and TRBJ2-1, with a weak D call TRBD2 (6 bases). The CDR3 is made up of 11 amino acids. Germline lookup yields CDR1 SQVTM and CDR2 ANQGSEA. The V gene lost 6 bases and the J gene lost 13 bases, with 16 bases spanning the gap. The CDR3, as DNA: TGCAGCGTCCGGTCCGGGGGAGGACAGTTCCTC. Protein: CSVRSGGGQFL.

This clonotype was observed a single time. V gene TRBV2 combines with J gene TRBJ2-3, with 9 positions matching TRBD2. V shed 8 bases and J 1 base; nucleotides not matched to a gene: 13. CDR1 is SNHLY and CDR2 is FYNNEI in the germline V gene. This CDR3 is built from 17 residues. In nucleotides, the CDR3 is TGTGCCAGCCACGGACTAGCGTGGGGCCGTGGCACAGATACGCAGTATTTT. Its translation is CASHGLAWGRGTDTQYF.

The V and J genes are TRBV3-1 and TRBJ2-5; 7 nucleotides line up with TRBD2. The end of the DNA aligns better with TRBJ2-1, so the J call may be wrong. The CDR3 has 15 amino acids. Germline CDR1 reads LGHDT; CDR2 reads YNNKEL (reference sequence). This CDR3 is CASWGFSGLQETQFF. CDR3 coding DNA: TGTGCCAGCTGGGGCTTTAGCGGGTTGCAAGAGACCCAGTTCTTC.

This chain joins TRBV6-2 or TRBV6-3 and TRBJ1-5; TRBD1 matches at 8 bases. Germline assignment: CDR1 MNHEY and CDR2 SVGEGT. V shed 0 bases and J 3 bases; nucleotides not matched to a gene: 1. This CDR3 region has 15 residues. The CDR3 sequence is CASSYSTGANQPQHF. CDR3 bases: TGTGCCAGCAGTTACTCGACAGGGGCCAATCAGCCCCAGCATTTT.

The genes are TRBV20-1 and TRBJ2-1; D possibly corresponds to TRBD2 (6 bases). The CDR3 consists of 12 residues. V was shortened by 6 bases and J by 2 bases, with 8 bases between the two germline ends. CDR1 DFQATT and CDR2 SNEGSKA come from the germline V gene (reference sequence). The CDR3 spells CSAGGTYNEQFF. The CDR3 nucleotides read TGCAGTGCCGGGGGAACCTACAATGAGCAGTTCTTC.

J is TRBJ2-3 and V is TRBV20-1; 8 bases fit TRBD2. Germline lookup yields CDR1 DFQATT and CDR2 SNEGSKA (reference sequence). The CDR3 has 14 residues. V shed 3 bases and J 11 bases; nucleotides not matched to a gene: 13. The CDR3 loop is CSASGSGERHMQYF. The DNA for the CDR3 is TGCAGTGCTAGTGGTAGCGGGGAACGGCATATGCAGTATTTT.

The chain joins TRBV7-9 to TRBJ2-1; the D gene is possibly TRBD1 (5 bases). This CDR3 contains 16 residues. Trimming cost V 6 bases and J 10 bases, with 25 bases left between them. Per the germline V gene, CDR1 is SEHNR and CDR2 is FQNEAQ (reference sequence). CDR3 amino acids: CASSTYSQGRSYEQFF. In DNA, the CDR3 is TGTGCCAGCAGTACTTATTCGCAGGGCCGCTCCTACGAGCAGTTCTTC.

This chain links TRBV5-1 with TRBJ2-5, with D unclear. Per the germline V gene, CDR1 is SGHRS and CDR2 is YFSETQ. The germline V and J ends were trimmed by 0 bases and 1 base, with 13 bases remaining between them. The CDR3 has 16 amino acids. CDR3 bases: TGCGCCAGCAGCTTGGGGGCCCGGATCTCCCAAGAGACCCAGTACTTC. Translating gives CASSLGARISQETQYF.

This clonotype was seen only a few times. J is TRBJ2-5 and V is TRBV24-1; no definite D call. The V gene's germline CDR1 is KGHDR and CDR2 SFDVKD. Deletions cut 5 bases from V and 4 bases from J, with 7 bases between. This CDR3 contains 12 residues. The CDR3 DNA reads TGTGCCACCAGTGCTCGTGGAGAGACCCAGTACTTC. Its translation is CATSARGETQYF.

This sequence joins TRBV29-1 and TRBJ1-1, with TRBD1 identical over 7 bases. Per the germline V gene, CDR1 is SQVTM and CDR2 is ANQGSEA. The junction had 10 bases not matched to a gene; V was cut back by 4 bases and J by 2 bases. The CDR3 covers 15 residues. CDR3 sequence: CSVGRDRDRNTEAFF. CDR3 sequence (DNA): TGCAGCGTTGGGAGAGACAGGGACCGTAACACTGAAGCTTTCTTT.

This clonotype has more than one count but fewer than ten. The chain carries TRBV3-1 and TRBJ2-5, with unresolved D. V lost 4 bases, J lost 4 bases, and 16 bases lay in between. The V gene's germline CDR1 is LGHDT and CDR2 YNNKEL (reference sequence). CDR3 length: 15 residues. This CDR3 is CASSLQDVSRETQYF. The CDR3 DNA reads TGTGCCAGCAGCCTCCAGGACGTGAGTCGAGAGACCCAGTACTTC.

This clonotype has just a few counts. The chain employs TRBV14 and TRBJ2-3, with 8 positions matching TRBD2. CDR1 and CDR2 from the germline V gene are SGHDN and FVKESK. V lost 1 base and J lost 2; bases outside the gene matches: 8. The CDR3 has 17 residues. The CDR3 region has the DNA TGTGCCAGCAGCCAAGGGTGGTCGACTAGCGTCACAGATACGCAGTATTTT. Its translation: CASSQGWSTSVTDTQYF.

This clonotype came up many times. This chain joins TRBV29-1 and TRBJ2-3, with unresolved D. The CDR3 length is 11 residues. CDR1 is SQVTM and CDR2 is ANQGSEA in the germline V gene. The germline V and J ends were trimmed by 0 bases and 8 bases, with 6 bases remaining between them. The CDR3: CSVEETSTQYF. CDR3 bases: TGCAGCGTTGAAGAAACCAGTACGCAGTATTTT.

This chain links TRBV12-3 or TRBV12-4 with TRBJ2-5; D is possibly TRBD2 (6 bases). Trimming removed 7 bases from V and 0 bases from J, with 15 bases in between. This CDR3 comprises 15 residues. Here the CDR3 reads CASTGRAGHQETQYF. The CDR3 DNA sequence: TGTGCCAGCACTGGAAGGGCGGGACACCAAGAGACCCAGTACTTC.

This clonotype was seen only once. V and J are TRBV7-6 and TRBJ2-1; D gene unclear. CDR3 length: 13 residues. From germline, CDR1 is SGHVS and CDR2 FNYEAQ. The V gene lost 5 bases and the J gene lost 13 bases, with 18 bases spanning the gap. CDR3 nucleotides: TGTGCCAGCAGCGTATCTCAGCAAGAGACCCAGTTCTTC. Its translation is CASSVSQQETQFF.

This chain links TRBV4-2 with TRBJ2-1; the match to TRBD2 covers 9 bases. V was clipped by 0 bases and J by 0 bases; unmatched bases: 9. This CDR3 comprises 19 residues. The germline gives CDR1 LGHNA, CDR2 YNFKEQ. The CDR3 coding sequence is TGTGCCAGCAGCCAAGAGCCTGGCGGGGGGGCGGTCTCCTACAATGAGCAGTTCTTC. Amino acid sequence: CASSQEPGGGAVSYNEQFF.

The chain is built from TRBV11-2 and TRBJ2-7; D unresolved. Trimming took 4 bases from V and 0 from J, leaving 10 bases between them. CDR3 length equals 14 residues. Looked up from germline, CDR1 is SGHAT and CDR2 is FQNNGV. CDR3 loop: CASSSGESSYEQYF. The CDR3 bases are TGTGCCAGCAGCTCGGGTGAGAGCTCCTACGAGCAGTACTTC.

This clonotype was seen a single time. A read error is possible here, since a much larger clone lies one base away. The chain recombines TRBV12-3 or TRBV12-4 with TRBJ2-1; 8 bases align to TRBD1. The CDR3 consists of 15 residues. The CDR3 DNA sequence: TGTGCCAGCAGCTCAGGGGGCCGATACTACAATAAGCAGTTCTTC. It is translated as CASSSGGRYYNKQFF.

V and J are TRBV20-1 and TRBJ2-7; TRBD1 might be the D (6 bases). CDR3 length: 15 residues. Trimming pared 5 bases from V and 0 bases from J, leaving 17 bases between. Germline V gene lookup returns CDR1 DFQATT and CDR2 SNEGSKA (reference sequence). CDR3 nucleotides: TGCAGTGCTCCCGCCGGGACACTTTTCTCCTACGAGCAGTACTTC. Its translation is CSAPAGTLFSYEQYF.